Presented here are 13 T cell receptor beta chains from one specimen sequenced in a study of read filtering for tumor transcriptome and immune sequencing. This library used approximately 370 ng RNA and molecular barcoded adaptors spanning alpha/delta and beta/gamma chains. A single record per CDR3 protein comes from TCRdb applying MiXCR to the reads. The sample consists of around 41,000 distinct CDR3 sequences, about 15% of them appearing once. Sequenced input: a population of CD138-negative cells sorted from bone marrow. Receptor source: a donor older than 35 with multiple myeloma.

This clonotype was counted at least ten times. A read error may produce the germline difference seen at one junction end. The chain uses TRBV7-6 and TRBJ2-5, with 7 bases fitting TRBD2. CDR1 and CDR2 from the germline V gene are SGHVS and FNYEAQ. The CDR3 is 16 amino acids. The CDR3 loop is CASRLGGGGAQETQYF. The CDR3 bases are TGTGCCAGCAGATTAGGCGGGGGAGGAGCTCAAGAGACCCAGTACTTC. The variable domain in full, with the rest retrieved from reference TRBV7-6 and TRBJ2-5, is GAGVSQSPRYKVTKRGQDVALRCDPISGHVSLYWYRQALGQGPEFLTYFNYEAQQDKSGLPNDRFSAERPEGSISTLTIQRTEQRDSAMYRCASRLGGGGAQETQYFGPGTRLLVL.

On this clonotype itself: The likely explanation is a read error, given a far larger clone one base away. The chain couples TRBV12-3 or TRBV12-4 to TRBJ2-1; a possible D gene is TRBD1 (6 bases). The CDR3 length is 12 residues. CDR3: CASALSGDEQFF. Written as DNA, the CDR3 is TGTGCTAGTGCCCTCTCAGGGGATGAGCAGTTCTTC.

Many counts were recorded for this clonotype. The chain is built from TRBV27 and TRBJ1-6; D unresolved. Germline V lookup: CDR1 MNHEY, CDR2 SMNVEV (reference sequence). There are 16 residues in the CDR3. Trimming left V 2 bases short and J 7 bases short, with 15 bases between. CDR3 region: CASSLTTAPRNSPLHF. CDR3 bases: TGTGCCAGCAGTTTAACAACAGCCCCTAGGAATTCACCCCTCCACTTT.

This clonotype was recorded many times. The rearrangement uses TRBV2 and TRBJ2-1; 11 bases are shared with TRBD1. This CDR3 has 15 amino acids. The germline gives CDR1 SNHLY, CDR2 FYNNEI. V shed 7 bases and J 10 bases; nucleotides not matched to a gene: 12. The CDR3 loop is CASTTRDRGLGEQFF. In DNA, the CDR3 is TGTGCCAGCACCACCCGGGACAGGGGGTTAGGAGAGCAGTTCTTC.

This clonotype showed up just a few times. This chain joins TRBV11-2 and TRBJ2-4; TRBD1 matches 9 bases. Germline V gene data show CDR1 as SGHAT and CDR2 as FQNNGV. The V segment lost 5 bases and the J segment 1 base; nucleotides outside the gene matches: 6. This CDR3 comprises 16 residues. The CDR3 loop reads CASSPLGQGAKNIQYF. As DNA, the CDR3 is TGTGCCAGCAGCCCCCTAGGACAGGGGGCCAAAAACATTCAGTACTTC.

This clonotype was observed a handful of times. A much larger clone lies one base from this, so it may be a read error. The chain carries TRBV5-1 and TRBJ2-5; TRBD1 might be the D (5 bases). Trimming removed 4 bases at V and 2 bases at J, with 12 bases between. This CDR3 has 14 amino acids. Looked up from germline, CDR1 is SGHRS and CDR2 is YFSETQ. The CDR3 bases are TGCGCCAGCAGCGGAAACAGGAGTCAAGAGACCCAGTACTTC. Its translation is CASSGNRSQETQYF.

Concerning this clonotype itself: This may stem from a read error, because a much larger clone lies one nucleotide away. The J gene is TRBJ1-1, the V gene TRBV7-9, with D perhaps matching TRBD1 (5 bases). CDR1 SEHNR and CDR2 FQNEAQ come from the germline V gene (reference sequence). The CDR3 is 15 amino acids. The CDR3: CAGSLGWGEGTEAFF. CDR3 nucleotide sequence: TGTGCCGGCAGCTTAGGATGGGGGGAGGGCACTGAAGCTTTCTTT.

In its sample, this clonotype was seen a few times. The chain is built from TRBV20-1 and TRBJ1-1, with D perhaps TRBD1 (5 bases). This CDR3 is 14 amino acids long. Germline loops: CDR1 DFQATT, CDR2 SNEGSKA (reference sequence). V lost 3 bases, J lost 0 bases, and 11 bases lay in between. The CDR3 DNA follows: TGCAGTGCTAGGAGACAGCCCATGAACACTGAAGCTTTCTTT. This encodes CSARRQPMNTEAFF.

About this clonotype: A much larger clone differs by one base, so this may be a read error. This chain connects TRBV19 to TRBJ2-7; no firm D call. The CDR3 length is 13 residues. The germline V gene encodes CDR1 LNHDA and CDR2 SQIVND (reference sequence). Here the CDR3 reads CASSRAGAYEPYF. As DNA, the CDR3 is TGTGCCAGTAGTAGGGCCGGTGCCTACGAGCCGTACTTC.

The V gene is TRBV5-5, the J gene TRBJ2-3; D is uncertain. V was pared by 4 bases and J by 4 bases, with 7 bases between. The CDR3 consists of 12 residues. CDR1 is SGHKS, CDR2 YYEKEE, per germline (reference sequence). The CDR3 reads CASSIIPDTQYF. CDR3 sequence (DNA): TGTGCCAGCAGCATTATCCCAGATACGCAGTATTTT.

This clonotype has at least ten counts. The chain combines TRBV19 with TRBJ2-3, with D maybe TRBD1 (6 bases). CDR1 is LNHDA and CDR2 is SQIVND in the germline V gene (reference sequence). CDR3 size: 15 residues. The germline V and J ends were trimmed by 10 bases and 6 bases, with 23 bases remaining between them. CDR3: CATYDGGAATDTQYF. The DNA for the CDR3 is TGTGCCACATACGATGGGGGCGCAGCGACGGATACGCAGTATTTT. The whole variable domain, filled in from reference TRBV19 and TRBJ2-3, reads DGGITQSPKYLFRKEGQNVTLSCEQNLNHDAMYWYRQDPGQGLRLIYYSQIVNDFQKGDIAEGYSVSREKKESFPLTVTSAQKNPTAFYLCATYDGGAATDTQYFGPGTRLTVL.

The gene calls are TRBV3-1 and TRBJ1-1; 12 positions agree with TRBD1. V trimming: 4 bases; J trimming: 0 bases; junction bases outside the gene matches: 3. Germline CDR1 and CDR2: LGHDT and YNNKEL (reference sequence). The CDR3 runs to 16 residues. CDR3 sequence reads: CASSLGTGGLNTEAFF. The CDR3 nucleotides are TGTGCCAGCAGCCTCGGGACAGGGGGCTTGAACACTGAAGCTTTCTTT. The full variable domain, with the rest looked up from reference TRBV3-1 and TRBJ1-1, is DTAVSQTPKYLVTQMGNDKSIKCEQNLGHDTMYWYKQDSKKFLKIMFSYNNKELIINETVPNRFSPKSPDKAHLNLHINSLELGDSAVYFCASSLGTGGLNTEAFFGQGTRLTVV.

This clonotype came up many times. V gene TRBV20-1 combines with J gene TRBJ1-1; D is possibly TRBD1 (6 bases). Germline V CDR1 and CDR2: DFQATT, SNEGSKA (reference sequence). This CDR3 spans 15 amino acids. Trimming cost V 0 bases and J 5 bases, with 16 bases left between them. CDR3 DNA sequence: TGCAGTGCTAGAGATATCGGGGGGCGCGGGACTGAAGCTTTCTTT. This translates into CSARDIGGRGTEAFF.